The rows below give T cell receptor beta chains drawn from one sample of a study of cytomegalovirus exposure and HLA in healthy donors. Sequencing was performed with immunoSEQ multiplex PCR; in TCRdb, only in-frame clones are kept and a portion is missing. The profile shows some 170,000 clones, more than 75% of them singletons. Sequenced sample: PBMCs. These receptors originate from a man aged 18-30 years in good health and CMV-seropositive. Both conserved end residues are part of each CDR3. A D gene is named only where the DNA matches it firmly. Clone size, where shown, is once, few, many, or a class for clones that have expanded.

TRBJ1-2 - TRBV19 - CASTSVNYGYTF TGTGCCAGCACGTCAGTCAACTATGGCTACACCTTC
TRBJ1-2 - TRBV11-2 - CASSLDSASGYTF TGTGCCAGCAGCTTGGACAGTGCTAGTGGCTACACCTTC
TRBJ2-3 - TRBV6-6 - CASSPSTDTQYF TGTGCCAGCAGTCCTAGCACAGATACGCAGTATTTT
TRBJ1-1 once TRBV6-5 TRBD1 CASRPTGEGTEAFF TGTGCCAGCAGACCGACAGGGGAGGGCACTGAAGCTTTCTTT
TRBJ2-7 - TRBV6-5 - CASSYLYEQYF TGTGCCAGCAGTTACCTCTACGAGCAGTACTTC
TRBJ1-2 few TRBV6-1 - CAIGEVPYGYTF TGTGCCATCGGGGAAGTACCCTATGGCTACACCTTC
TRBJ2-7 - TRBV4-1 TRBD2 CASSLWTSGSYEQYF TGCGCCAGCAGCCTTTGGACTAGCGGCTCCTACGAGCAGTACTTC
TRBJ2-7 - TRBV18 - CASSPPSTYEQYF TGTGCCAGCTCACCACCATCTACCTACGAGCAGTACTTC
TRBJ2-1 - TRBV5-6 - CASSLGGDNNEQFF TGTGCCAGCAGCTTGGGGGGGGATAACAATGAGCAGTTCTTC
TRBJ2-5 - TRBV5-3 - CARSLGKTSNDEETQYF TGTGCCAGAAGCTTGGGCAAGACTTCTAATGATGAAGAGACCCAGTACTTC
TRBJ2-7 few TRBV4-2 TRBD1 CASSVNRGTGGEQYF TGTGCCAGCAGTGTGAACCGGGGGACAGGGGGCGAGCAGTACTTC
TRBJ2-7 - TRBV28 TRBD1 CASSSPDRGHEQYF TGTGCCAGCAGTTCCCCCGACAGGGGCCACGAGCAGTACTTC
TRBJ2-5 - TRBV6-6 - CASSPEDRETQYF TGTGCCAGCAGTCCCGAGGATCGGGAGACCCAGTACTTC
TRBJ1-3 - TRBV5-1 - CASSSDSQRNTIYF TGCGCCAGCAGCTCGGACAGCCAGAGAAACACCATATATTTT
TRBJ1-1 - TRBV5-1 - CASSLGVRGNTEAFF TGCGCCAGCAGCTTGGGAGTACGGGGGAACACTGAAGCTTTCTTT
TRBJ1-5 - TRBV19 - CASNEFGYSNQPQHF TGTGCCTCTAATGAGTTCGGTTATAGCAATCAGCCCCAGCATTTT
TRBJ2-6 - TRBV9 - CASSPRAGGSGANVLTF TGTGCCAGCAGCCCCCGGGCAGGGGGGTCTGGGGCCAACGTCCTGACTTTC
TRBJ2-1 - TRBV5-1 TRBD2 CASSLIGLAGNEQFF TGCGCCAGCAGCTTGATCGGACTAGCGGGCAATGAGCAGTTCTTC
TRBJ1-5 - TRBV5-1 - CASSLGGKSNQPQHF TGCGCCAGCAGCTTGGGAGGGAAAAGCAATCAGCCCCAGCATTTT
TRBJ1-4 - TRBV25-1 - CASSEPRGGDEKLFF TGTGCCAGCAGTGAACCCCGGGGCGGGGATGAAAAACTGTTTTTT
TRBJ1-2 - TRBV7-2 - CASSGRNSAAYGYTF TGTGCCAGCAGCGGGCGTAACTCAGCGGCCTATGGCTACACCTTC
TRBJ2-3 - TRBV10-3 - CASGRGEEDTQYF TGTGCCTCGGGGAGAGGGGAGGAAGATACGCAGTATTTT
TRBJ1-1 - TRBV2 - CASRGGREAFF TGTGCCAGCCGGGGGGGACGGGAAGCTTTCTTT
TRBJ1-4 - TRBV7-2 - CASSRGGNEKLFF TGTGCCAGCAGCCGGGGGGGAAATGAAAAACTGTTTTTT
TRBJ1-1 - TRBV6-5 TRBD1 CASRRTGGTEAFF TGTGCCAGCAGGAGGACAGGGGGCACTGAAGCTTTCTTT
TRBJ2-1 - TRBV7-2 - CASSLQVSDEQFF TGTGCCAGCAGCTTACAGGTTTCAGATGAGCAGTTCTTC
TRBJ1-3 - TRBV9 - CASGGPTGNTIYF TGTGCCAGCGGAGGACCGACTGGAAACACCATATATTTT
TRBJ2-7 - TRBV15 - CATSSGTPGRYEQYF TGTGCCACCAGCAGCGGGACCCCAGGGAGGTACGAGCAGTACTTC
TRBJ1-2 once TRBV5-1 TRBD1 CASSFGTGDGYTF TGCGCCAGCAGCTTCGGGACAGGGGATGGCTACACCTTC
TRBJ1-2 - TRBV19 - CASRPTGFTGYTF TGTGCCAGTAGACCTACAGGGTTTACTGGCTACACCTTC
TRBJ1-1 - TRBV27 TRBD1 CASSFNPGGTEAFF TGTGCCAGCAGTTTCAACCCAGGGGGCACTGAAGCTTTCTTT
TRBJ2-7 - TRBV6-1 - CASMRDGEQYF TGTGCCAGCATGAGGGATGGCGAGCAGTACTTC
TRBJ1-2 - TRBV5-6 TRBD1 CASSLGTGDYGYTF TGTGCCAGCAGCTTGGGTACAGGGGACTATGGCTACACCTTC
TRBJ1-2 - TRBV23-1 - CASFFQGSQPYNYGYTF TGCGCCAGTTTTTTCCAGGGGTCTCAACCTTACAACTATGGCTACACCTTC
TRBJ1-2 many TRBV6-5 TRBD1 CASSYTSDRGGYGYTF TGTGCCAGCAGTTACACGTCCGACAGGGGCGGCTATGGCTACACCTTC
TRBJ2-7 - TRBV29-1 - CSAGLSYEQYF TGCAGCGCGGGACTTTCCTACGAGCAGTACTTC
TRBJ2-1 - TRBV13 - CASSLRRDLDRRNEQFF TGTGCCAGCAGCTTACGTCGCGATCTAGATCGGCGGAATGAGCAGTTCTTC
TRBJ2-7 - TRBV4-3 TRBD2 CASSQDMTSGTYEQYF TGCGCCAGCAGCCAAGACATGACTAGCGGGACGTACGAGCAGTACTTC
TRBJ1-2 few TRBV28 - CAAAKLYGYTF TGTGCCGCCGCGAAGCTCTATGGCTACACCTTC
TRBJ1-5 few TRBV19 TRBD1 CATDLGGSPQHF TGTGCCACAGACCTAGGGGGCAGCCCCCAGCATTTT
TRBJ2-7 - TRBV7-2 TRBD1 CASSILAPRTGSYEQYF TGTGCCAGCAGCATCCTCGCGCCTCGGACAGGATCCTACGAGCAGTACTTC
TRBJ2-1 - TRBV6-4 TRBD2 CASSVSVAGNNEQFF TGTGCCAGCAGTGTAAGTGTAGCGGGGAACAATGAGCAGTTCTTC
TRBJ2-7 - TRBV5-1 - CASSLVWDRGNEQYF TGCGCCAGCAGCTTGGTCTGGGACCGGGGGAACGAGCAGTACTTC
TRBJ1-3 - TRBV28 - CASSPPGGEENTIYF TGTGCCAGCAGCCCCCCCGGAGGCGAGGAAAACACCATATATTTT
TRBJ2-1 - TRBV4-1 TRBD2 CASSHSLAGSSYNEQFF TGCGCCAGCAGCCACTCACTAGCGGGAAGCTCCTACAATGAGCAGTTCTTC